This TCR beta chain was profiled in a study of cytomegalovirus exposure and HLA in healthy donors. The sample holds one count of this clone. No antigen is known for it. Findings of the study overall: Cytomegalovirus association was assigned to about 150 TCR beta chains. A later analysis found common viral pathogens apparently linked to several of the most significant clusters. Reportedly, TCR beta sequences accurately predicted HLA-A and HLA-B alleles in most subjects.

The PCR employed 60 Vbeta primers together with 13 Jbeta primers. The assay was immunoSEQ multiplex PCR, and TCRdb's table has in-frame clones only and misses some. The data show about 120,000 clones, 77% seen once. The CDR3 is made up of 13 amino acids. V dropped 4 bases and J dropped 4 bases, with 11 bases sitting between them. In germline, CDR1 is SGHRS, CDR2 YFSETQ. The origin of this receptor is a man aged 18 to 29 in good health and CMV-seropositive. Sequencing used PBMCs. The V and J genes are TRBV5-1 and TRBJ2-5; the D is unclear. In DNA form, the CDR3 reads TGCGCCAGCAGCAGTATACCGGGAGAGACCCAGTACTTC. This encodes CASSSIPGETQYF.